These T cell receptor beta chains were read from a single sample in a study of cytomegalovirus exposure and HLA in healthy donors. Generated by immunoSEQ multiplex PCR, the TCRdb table keeps only in-frame clones and is missing some. Of some 150,000 clones detected, about 72% appear once; the ten largest clones hold roughly 2%. Sequences were obtained from PBMCs. These receptors were obtained from a man aged 35 to 55 in good health and CMV-seronegative. Both conserved end residues are part of each CDR3. Fields, in order: clone size, J gene, D gene, V gene, CDR3 DNA, CDR3 protein. D genes are given only for firm matches. Some rows mark clone size as missing; the rest say once, few, many or name a class of expanded clone.

.	TRBJ1-6	.	TRBV19	TGTGCCAGTAGTATTCAGGGATCACCCCTCCACTTT	CASSIQGSPLHF
.	TRBJ2-6	.	TRBV28	TGTGCCAGCAGTTTCCAAGGGACATCAGGGGCCAACGTCCTGACTTTC	CASSFQGTSGANVLTF
few	TRBJ1-5	TRBD1	TRBV5-8	TGTGCCAGCAGCCGAGAGCCAGGGGGCCTCTTTAGCAATCAGCCCCAGCATTTT	CASSREPGGLFSNQPQHF
.	TRBJ2-5	TRBD1	TRBV10-3	TGTGCCATCAGTGGGAGAACAGGGGGCAGGGAGACCCAGTACTTC	CAISGRTGGRETQYF
.	TRBJ1-2	.	TRBV4-1	TGCGCCAGCAGCCCACCCAGTTGGGCAGGGGATGGCTACACCTTC	CASSPPSWAGDGYTF
.	TRBJ2-1	TRBD2	TRBV5-6	TGTGCCAGCAGCTCTAGCGGGGCTAACTACAATGAGCAGTTCTTC	CASSSSGANYNEQFF
.	TRBJ1-6	.	TRBV7-8	TGTGCCAGCAGCTTAGGCGGGGGCCCGAATTCACCCCTCCACTTT	CASSLGGGPNSPLHF
.	TRBJ2-1	TRBD1	TRBV12-5	TGTGCTAGTGGCATAGGACAGGGAAGTCCCTACAATGAGCAGTTCTTC	CASGIGQGSPYNEQFF
.	TRBJ2-7	.	TRBV14	TGTGCCAGCAGCCAAGATGGCAGGGGTAACGAGCAGTACTTC	CASSQDGRGNEQYF
.	TRBJ2-5	.	TRBV6-1	TGTGCCAGCATCCGGGATCACAGTCCGGAGACCCAGTACTTC	CASIRDHSPETQYF
.	TRBJ2-3	TRBD2	TRBV5-1	TGCGCCAGCAGCTTGGACGGGACTAGATCAGATACGCAGTATTTT	CASSLDGTRSDTQYF
.	TRBJ1-1	.	TRBV7-3	TGTGCCAGCAGCTTGGCCAGGCTATTAACAGGTGAAGCTTTCTTT	CASSLARLLTGEAFF
.	TRBJ2-2	TRBD1	TRBV6-1	TGTGCCAGCACCACGGGACAGGTGGCCGGGGAGCTGTTTTTT	CASTTGQVAGELFF
.	TRBJ2-3	.	TRBV7-9	TGTGCCAGCACCCCCGAGGGGGGGACAGATACGCAGTATTTT	CASTPEGGTDTQYF
once	TRBJ2-2	.	TRBV9	TGTGCCAGCAGCGTTGGAGGAGGATACACCGGGGAGCTGTTTTTT	CASSVGGGYTGELFF
.	TRBJ2-7	TRBD1	TRBV6-5	TGTGCCAGCAGTCGCGGACAGGCGCAAGCATACGAGCAGTACTTC	CASSRGQAQAYEQYF
.	TRBJ2-4	TRBD1	TRBV11-2	TGTGCCAGCAGCTTTGGGAGACAGGGAGACATTCAGTACTTC	CASSFGRQGDIQYF
.	TRBJ1-1	.	TRBV29-1	TGCAGCGTTGAAACCACCAGCGTAAGAGTCACTGAAGCTTTCTTT	CSVETTSVRVTEAFF
.	TRBJ2-7	TRBD1	TRBV27	TGTGCCAGCAGTATCTCGTCGACAGGGATTTCCTACGAGCAGTACTTC	CASSISSTGISYEQYF
.	TRBJ1-2	TRBD1	TRBV9	TGTGCCAGCAGCGTCCGGGACAGGGTAAACTATGGCTACACCTTC	CASSVRDRVNYGYTF
.	TRBJ2-3	TRBD2	TRBV5-6	TGTGCCAGCAGCTTGAGACTAGCGGGGGTAGGATATACGCAGTATTTT	CASSLRLAGVGYTQYF
.	TRBJ1-5	.	TRBV7-2	TGTGCCAGCAGCCAAGGACAGACCAATCAGCCCCAGCATTTT	CASSQGQTNQPQHF
.	TRBJ2-1	TRBD1	TRBV7-9	TGTGCCAGCAGCTGGGACAGGACACTCAATGAGCAGTTCTTC	CASSWDRTLNEQFF
.	TRBJ1-2	TRBD1	TRBV29-1	TGCAGCGTTACAGGGACAGGGTCTGGCTACACCTTC	CSVTGTGSGYTF
few	TRBJ2-7	TRBD1	TRBV5-6	TGTGCCAGCAGCTTGAACAGGGGGGCATACGAGCAGTACTTC	CASSLNRGAYEQYF
.	TRBJ2-5	TRBD2	TRBV29-1	TGCAGTGTAGCGGGGGGGCGGGAGACCCAGTACTTC	CSVAGGRETQYF
.	TRBJ1-2	TRBD1	TRBV4-1	TGCGCCAGCAGCCTGCTGACAGGGGGAAGTATTCGTGGCTACACCTTC	CASSLLTGGSIRGYTF
.	TRBJ2-2	TRBD2	TRBV10-3	TGTGCCATCAAGCTAGCGGAGAACACCGGGGAGCTGTTTTTT	CAIKLAENTGELFF
few	TRBJ2-7	.	TRBV6-5	TGTGCCAGCAGTTACTCAGCACTAGCTCTCGAGCAGTACTTC	CASSYSALALEQYF
.	TRBJ2-4	.	TRBV28	TGTGCCAGCAGTTTACGTCAACAGGGAGAAAACATTCAGTACTTC	CASSLRQQGENIQYF
once	TRBJ1-6	.	TRBV6-1	TGTGCCAGCAGTGCGGGGAGCTCCTATAATTCACCCCTCCACTTT	CASSAGSSYNSPLHF
.	TRBJ2-7	TRBD2	TRBV10-1	TGCGCCAGCAGCCCTGGGAGGGATCCCCGGTGGGACGAGCAGTACTTC	CASSPGRDPRWDEQYF
.	TRBJ1-2	TRBD1	TRBV5-8	TGTGCCAGCAGCTCACGGGACAGCACCCTCACGAGGGGCTACACCTTC	CASSSRDSTLTRGYTF
.	TRBJ2-1	.	TRBV7-9	TGTGCCAGCAGCTCCCGGACACCAAACAATGAGCAGTTCTTC	CASSSRTPNNEQFF
.	TRBJ1-5	TRBD1	TRBV27	TGTGCCAGCCGGGGACAGGGCCTATATCAGCCCCAGCATTTT	CASRGQGLYQPQHF
.	TRBJ1-4	.	TRBV25-1	TGTGCCAGCAGTGAATTCCAGGCTTCGGAACTGTTTTTT	CASSEFQASELFF
.	TRBJ2-5	.	TRBV6-5	TGTGCCAGCACCCGACCTAGAGGAGAGACCCAGTACTTC	CASTRPRGETQYF
.	TRBJ2-7	TRBD1	TRBV7-9	TGTGCCAGCTCCCGGGACAGGAGCTCCTACGAGCAGTACTTC	CASSRDRSSYEQYF
.	TRBJ1-2	.	TRBV4-1	TGCGCCAGCAGCCAGGTCAGGGCCCTCTATGGCTACACCTTC	CASSQVRALYGYTF
.	TRBJ2-7	.	TRBV30	TGTGCCTGGAGTGTACGGGGTAGCAGCGAGCAGTACTTC	CAWSVRGSSEQYF
.	TRBJ1-6	.	TRBV7-9	TGTGCCAGCAGCTTACAGGGAAATAATTCACCCCTCCACTTT	CASSLQGNNSPLHF
few	TRBJ1-4	TRBD1	TRBV7-9	TGTGCCAGCAGCTTATACCGGGACAGCGAAAAACTGTTTTTT	CASSLYRDSEKLFF
few	TRBJ2-5	TRBD1	TRBV30	TGTGCCTGGAGGACAGGGCCCCAAGAGACCCAGTACTTC	CAWRTGPQETQYF
.	TRBJ2-7	.	TRBV5-1	TGCGCCAGCAGCTTGGAGGGGGATTGGTACGAGCAGTACTTC	CASSLEGDWYEQYF
few	TRBJ1-3	.	TRBV9	TGTGCCAGCAGCGTGACCGCTATGGACGGAGGCTCTGGAAACACCATATATTTT	CASSVTAMDGGSGNTIYF
few	TRBJ1-2	TRBD1	TRBV13	TGTGCCAGCAGCCTCGGTTTGGGACAGTACTATGGCTACACCTTC	CASSLGLGQYYGYTF
.	TRBJ1-6	.	TRBV5-4	TGTGCCAGCAGCCTGTCGGGACTTCCGATCTCACCCCTCCACTTT	CASSLSGLPISPLHF
.	TRBJ2-2	TRBD1	TRBV28	TGTGCCAGCCGCCCCGGACAGGGGTTGACCGGGGAGCTGTTTTTT	CASRPGQGLTGELFF
few	TRBJ1-2	.	TRBV5-1	TGCGCCAGCAGCTTGTCCCAGGAAGGCTACACCTTC	CASSLSQEGYTF
few	TRBJ2-1	TRBD2	TRBV6-1	TGTGCCAGCAGTGCTCGGACTAGCGGGGTCTACTACAATGAGCAGTTCTTC	CASSARTSGVYYNEQFF
.	TRBJ1-2	.	TRBV4-3	TGCGCCAGCAGCCAAGATTGGGGGGATGTTGACTATGGCTACACCTTC	CASSQDWGDVDYGYTF
.	TRBJ1-1	TRBD1	TRBV27	TGTGCCAGCAGTTTAATGGCAGGGGGTTTTACTGAAGCTTTCTTT	CASSLMAGGFTEAFF
.	TRBJ2-1	TRBD1	TRBV7-6	TGTGCCAGCAGCTTAGGACAGGGGGCGAACAATGAGCAGTTCTTC	CASSLGQGANNEQFF
once	TRBJ2-7	TRBD1	TRBV4-1	TGCGCCAGCAGCCAAGTGCTCGGGACAGAATATTACGAGCAGTACTTC	CASSQVLGTEYYEQYF
.	TRBJ1-2	.	TRBV15	TGTGCCACCAGCGGAGACCACGGGATTGACTATGGCTACACCTTC	CATSGDHGIDYGYTF